This T cell receptor beta chain is drawn from a study of control samples from healthy donors and cancer patients. This clone was seen just once. The method was immunoSEQ multiplex PCR; TCRdb's version includes in-frame clones alone and lacks a portion of them. This table holds some 110,000 clones, 88% found once. CDR3 length: 14 residues. This receptor was taken from a woman in her seventies in good health. The sample was blood. The chain combines TRBV21-1 with TRBJ2-2; the table gives TRBD1 as D, unverified against the DNA. TRBV21-1 corresponds to a pseudogene. This CDR3 is CASIGPLPAGELFF. For the CDR3, the DNA is TGTGCCAGCATTGGGCCTCTCCCTGCCGGGGAGCTGTTTTTT.